The source of this T cell receptor (beta chain) is a study of identical twins. Template switching introduced a universal primer site, and the cDNA bore unique molecular identifiers. TCRdb itself ran the 5' RACE reads through MiXCR, one entry per CDR3 protein. Of about 240,000 distinct CDR3 sequences detected, 7.5% appear once; the ten largest clones hold under 7%. This clonotype was found many times. Germline CDR1 reads SQVTM; CDR2 reads ANQGSEA. Trimming left V 1 base short and J 0 bases short, with 10 bases between. This CDR3 has 15 amino acids. These same data were also listed under a study on yellow fever vaccine responses in identical twins.

The chain uses TRBV29-1 and TRBJ2-1; D is ambiguous. The sequenced sample consisted of CD8+ T cells sorted from blood. The sequence derives from a woman younger than 30 in good health. CDR3 coding DNA: TGCAGCGTTGAAGCGCAGAGACGCTCCTACAATGAGCAGTTCTTC. Translating it yields CSVEAQRRSYNEQFF.